This TCR beta chain was retrieved from a study of post-analysis software for immune sequencing data. General study points: Versus controls, multiple sclerosis patients showed significantly lower diversity (normalized Chao1). TRBV5-6, TRBV5-1 and TRBV20-1 belonged to a set of about five TRBV segments that were more frequent in patients than controls.

The CDR3 sequence is 12 residues long. This clonotype turned up a few times. Its antigen is undetermined. Tagging with unique molecular identifiers was a feature of the TCR beta cDNA libraries. With about 0.95 to 10 million T cells as the source, 450,000 to 600,000 cDNA molecules resulted. TCRdb fed the PCR reads into MiXCR, producing one record per CDR3 protein. Among fewer than 600,000 distinct CDR3 sequences, roughly 45% were seen once, and the ten largest hold 9.5% to 13%. What was sequenced was blood. The sequence was obtained from a girl between 5 and 17 years old with multiple sclerosis. The chain uses TRBV21-1 and TRBJ2-7; the DNA was not compared with TRBD1, the D call given in the table. TRBV21-1 has pseudogene status. The CDR3 DNA reads as TGTGCCAGCCAAGACAGGGCCTACGAGCAGTACTTC. As protein: CASQDRAYEQYF.